What follows is one T cell receptor (beta chain) and its context. What it binds is not known. CDR3 length: 14 amino acids. V dropped 0 bases and J dropped 10 bases, with 13 bases sitting between them. Germline V gives CDR1 MNHEY, CDR2 SVGAGI. This sample was included in a study of OX40 agonist ivuxolimab in advanced cancers. Study information: The drug used for patients, ivuxolimab, was an agonistic anti-OX40 (CD134) antibody.

Blood samples were obtained at baseline, cycle 4 day 1, and cycle 7 day 1. Regarding the study as a whole: Researchers report that CD8+ T cells had, on average, more expanded clones than CD4+.

Repertoires were generated with immunoSEQ multiplex PCR, while TCRdb's copy carries only in-frame clones and drops some. The data contain about 90,000 clones, 75% to 90% of them singletons. The chain has TRBV6-5 and TRBJ2-1; D is perhaps TRBD2 (6 bases). The TCR comes from an adult with an advanced solid tumor such as melanoma, head and neck, liver or kidney cancer. The starting material was CD4+ or CD8+ T cells sorted from blood, obtained in a trial of the OX40 agonist ivuxolimab. This chain's CDR3 is CASSYSRLLAEQFF. CDR3 coding DNA: TGTGCCAGCAGTTACTCGCGGCTACTAGCAGAGCAGTTCTTC.